These 28 T cell receptor beta chains originate from one sample sequenced in a study of shared clonotypes between healthy human individuals. Naive CD8 isolation took CD45RO-negative cells positively selected for CCR7 and excluded terminally differentiated effector memory CD45RA+ cells. Using immunoSEQ multiplex PCR, the repertoire was profiled, and TCRdb retains in-frame clones only, with some absent. This table has around 550,000 clones, 85% to 95% appearing once. Sequenced: naive CD8+ T cells sorted from blood. All receptors derive from a woman aged 30 to 39 in good health.

This chain links TRBV19 with TRBJ1-4; 11 bases match TRBD1. The CDR3 covers 18 residues. CDR1 LNHDA and CDR2 SQIVND come from the germline V gene (reference sequence). Trimming took 4 bases from V and 0 from J; bases not matched to a gene: 7. The CDR3 DNA is TGTGCCAGTAGTACCGGGACAGGGGGACCCACAACTAATGAAAAACTGTTTTTT. As protein: CASSTGTGGPTTNEKLFF.

This clone was seen once. The chain carries TRBV6-1 and TRBJ2-7; possibly TRBD1 or TRBD2 for D (5 bases each). The CDR3 totals 15 residues. Germline V gene sequence: CDR1 MNHNS, CDR2 SASEGT. V lost 9 bases and J 4 bases, leaving 22 bases between the germline ends. CDR3 loop: CASTKARDGEYEQYF. CDR3 in DNA: TGTGCCAGTACAAAAGCTCGGGACGGGGAATACGAGCAGTACTTC.

The V and J genes are TRBV5-5 and TRBJ2-7, with D unresolved. The CDR3 consists of 15 residues. Trimming pared 1 base from V and 0 bases from J, leaving 11 bases between. Germline CDR1 and CDR2: SGHKS and YYEKEE (reference sequence). CDR3 amino acids: CASSLLGRSSYEQYF. CDR3 nucleotides: TGTGCCAGCAGCTTGCTGGGCCGAAGCTCCTACGAGCAGTACTTC.

As regards this clone: A much larger clone is a single base away; this may be a read error. The identical CDR3 is also encoded by other nucleotide sequences in the sample. This rearrangement joins TRBV9 to TRBJ2-2; D gene ambiguous. This CDR3 contains 12 residues. Germline assignment: CDR1 SGDLS and CDR2 YYNGEE. With 4 bases removed from V and 3 bases from J, the gap between germline ends came to 4 bases. In DNA, the CDR3 is TGTGCCAGCAGCCTAGACACCGGGGAGCTGTTTTTT. It yields the protein CASSLDTGELFF.

V is TRBV28 and J is TRBJ2-7; D remains ambiguous. Germline V gene lookup returns CDR1 MDHEN and CDR2 SYDVKM. The CDR3 consists of 16 residues. Trimming removed 7 bases from V and 6 bases from J, with 25 bases in between. CDR3 nucleotides: TGTGCCAGCACCTCCCCAGTGGATCGCTTGGTCCCCGAGCAGTACTTC. Translating it yields CASTSPVDRLVPEQYF.

Turning to this clone: At the DNA level, this CDR3 is encoded by other sequences in the same sample as well. This rearrangement joins TRBV27 to TRBJ1-5; D is undetermined. The germline V gene encodes CDR1 MNHEY and CDR2 SMNVEV (reference sequence). With 0 bases removed from V and 1 base from J, the gap between germline ends came to 4 bases. The CDR3 is 14 amino acids. CDR3 sequence: CASSLSRSNQPQHF. The CDR3 DNA reads TGTGCCAGCAGTTTATCCAGGAGCAATCAGCCCCAGCATTTT.

The chain combines TRBV4-2 with TRBJ2-7; D gene ambiguous. Trimming shortened V by 1 base and J by 6 bases, and 10 bases separated the two germline ends. The CDR3 has 13 residues. Germline-derived CDR1 and CDR2 are LGHNA and YNFKEQ. The CDR3 region has the DNA TGTGCCAGCAGCCAAGTCGGTGGCAGCGAGCAGTACTTC. Translated: CASSQVGGSEQYF.

The V gene is TRBV6-5, the J gene TRBJ2-7, with 8 bases matching TRBD1. V dropped 10 bases and J dropped 5; count of bases not matched to a gene: 13. The CDR3 runs to 14 residues. Per the germline V gene, CDR1 is MNHEY and CDR2 is SVGAGI. CDR3 coding DNA: TGTGCCACCCGACTCCCGGGACAGGCCCACGAGCAGTACTTC. Translating gives CATRLPGQAHEQYF.

The rearrangement uses TRBV6-5 and TRBJ1-4; D not resolved. Trimming removed 2 bases from V and 2 bases from J, with 9 bases in between. Germline CDR1 and CDR2: MNHEY and SVGAGI. CDR3 length equals 15 residues. The CDR3 DNA follows: TGTGCCAGCAGTTACGGTGGTGGCACTAATGAAAAACTGTTTTTT. It codes for CASSYGGGTNEKLFF.

Details on this clone: Other nucleotide sequences from this sample produce the same CDR3. The CDR3 DNA follows: TGTGCCAGCAGCGCCGGGGGGACTAGCTACGAGCAGTACTTC. This translates into CASSAGGTSYEQYF. The chain joins TRBV9 to TRBJ2-7; 8 bases agree with TRBD2. Trimming took 3 bases from V and 3 from J; bases not matched to a gene: 5. CDR3 length: 14 amino acids. CDR1 and CDR2 (germline): SGDLS, YYNGEE.

CDR3 nucleotide sequence: TGTGCCAGCAGCCGGTCAGGGGGTAGTGAGCAGTACTTC. The encoded protein is CASSRSGGSEQYF. V usage is TRBV13 and J usage is TRBJ2-7; TRBD1 matches 7 bases. Germline assignment: CDR1 PRHDT and CDR2 FYEKMQ (reference sequence). The CDR3 is made up of 13 amino acids. V gave up 5 bases and J gave up 7 bases; unmatched junction bases: 8.

The chain combines TRBV28 with TRBJ1-2; perhaps TRBD1 as D (6 bases). The germline V and J ends were trimmed by 2 bases and 2 bases, with 21 bases remaining between them. Germline V CDR1 and CDR2: MDHEN, SYDVKM. This CDR3 is 18 amino acids long. CDR3 amino acids: CASSLLPLRQAENYGYTF. The CDR3 DNA is TGTGCCAGCAGTTTACTCCCCCTCAGACAGGCGGAAAACTATGGCTACACCTTC.

DNA of the CDR3: TGCGCCAGCAGCCAAGAGCGGGAGCAACCCTACGAGCAGTACTTC. Amino acid sequence: CASSQEREQPYEQYF. V usage is TRBV4-1 and J usage is TRBJ2-7; 7 positions agree with TRBD2. Trimming took 0 bases from V and 2 from J; bases not matched to a gene: 4. Germline CDR1 MGHRA, CDR2 YSYEKL. CDR3 size: 15 residues.

The sample holds one count of this clone. V is TRBV7-9 and J is TRBJ2-7, with a tentative D call TRBD1 (5 bases). Germline CDR1 is SEHNR and CDR2 is FQNEAQ (reference sequence). Trimming removed 5 bases at V and 6 bases at J, with 17 bases between. The CDR3 covers 14 residues. The CDR3 bases are TGTGCCAGCAGCCACCCCAGGGCCGTCATCGAGCAGTACTTC. As protein: CASSHPRAVIEQYF.

This chain joins TRBV14 and TRBJ1-2; D is unresolved. The germline V gene has CDR1 SGHDN and CDR2 FVKESK. The V gene lost 2 bases and the J gene lost 6 bases, with 13 bases spanning the gap. The CDR3 has 14 residues. In DNA form, the CDR3 reads TGTGCCAGCAGCCAAATTTCCCAGGCCCATGGCTACACCTTC. Translating it yields CASSQISQAHGYTF.

A word on this clone: The sample contains more than one DNA sequence encoding this CDR3. The rearrangement links TRBV9 to TRBJ2-7; unclear D gene. In germline, CDR1 is SGDLS, CDR2 YYNGEE. CDR3 length: 15 residues. Trimming cost V 0 bases and J 0 bases, with 10 bases left between them. CDR3 nucleotide sequence: TGTGCCAGCAGCGTAGCCGGCGGAAGCTCCTACGAGCAGTACTTC. It codes for CASSVAGGSSYEQYF.

The chain joins TRBV6-5 to TRBJ2-1; D may be TRBD1 (5 bases). V lost 7 bases and J lost 7, with 5 bases in between. Germline V gene sequence: CDR1 MNHEY, CDR2 SVGAGI. The CDR3 has 10 amino acids. The DNA for the CDR3 is TGTGCCAGCAAGGGGAATGAGCAGTTCTTC. Its translation: CASKGNEQFF.

V and J are TRBV5-6 and TRBJ2-1; 13 positions agree with TRBD2. Germline CDR1 and CDR2: SGHDT and YYEEEE. J gave up 6 bases and V 4 bases, and 7 bases lay outside the gene matches. CDR3 length equals 16 residues. DNA for the CDR3: TGTGCCAGCAGCCAGGGACTAGCGGGACGAGCCAATGAGCAGTTCTTC. It yields the protein CASSQGLAGRANEQFF.

The J gene is TRBJ1-1, the V gene TRBV28; tentative D call: TRBD1 (6 bases). The CDR3 contains 15 residues. Trimming stripped 3 bases from V and 8 bases from J, with 19 bases between. Looked up from germline, CDR1 is MDHEN and CDR2 is SYDVKM. The CDR3 here is CASSLGGGRITEAFF. The CDR3 DNA reads TGTGCCAGCAGTTTGGGGGGGGGCCGGATCACAGAAGCTTTCTTT.

The chain employs TRBV7-9 and TRBJ2-3; D is uncertain. The CDR3 sequence is 17 residues long. Germline assignment: CDR1 SEHNR and CDR2 FQNEAQ (reference sequence). V was clipped by 4 bases and J by 1 base, with 18 bases between them. CDR3 sequence: CASSYTSWRLGTDTQYF. The CDR3 bases are TGTGCCAGCAGCTATACGAGTTGGCGTTTGGGCACAGATACGCAGTATTTT.

This rearrangement joins TRBV4-1 to TRBJ2-7; possible D gene TRBD1, 6 bases. Germline V CDR1 and CDR2: MGHRA, YSYEKL. The CDR3 length is 14 residues. Deletions cut 1 base from V and 4 bases from J, with 11 bases between. Here the CDR3 reads CASSQVGRGYEQYF. CDR3 coding DNA: TGCGCCAGCAGCCAAGTTGGCAGGGGTTACGAGCAGTACTTC.

The chain is built from TRBV10-1 and TRBJ1-1; D may be TRBD1 (6 bases). CDR1 and CDR2 (germline): WNHNN, SYGVQD (reference sequence). CDR3 length: 14 amino acids. V was clipped by 2 bases and J by 5 bases, with 12 bases between them. The CDR3 DNA reads TGCGCCAGCAGTGAGCCGGGGGCGGCGACTGAAGCTTTCTTT. This sequence encodes CASSEPGAATEAFF.

V gene TRBV6-1 combines with J gene TRBJ1-5; D unclear. The germline gives CDR1 MNHNS, CDR2 SASEGT. V lost 2 bases and J lost 7, with 3 bases in between. The CDR3 runs to 11 residues. CDR3 DNA sequence: TGTGCCAGCAGTGAATACCAGCCCCAGCATTTT. Residues: CASSEYQPQHF.

The V and J genes are TRBV2 and TRBJ2-7; no firm D call. With 4 bases removed from V and 0 bases from J, the gap between germline ends came to 10 bases. Germline V gene data show CDR1 as SNHLY and CDR2 as FYNNEI. This CDR3 spans 14 amino acids. CDR3 sequence (DNA): TGTGCCAGCAGTGGACGGATCAACTCCTACGAGCAGTACTTC. This translates into CASSGRINSYEQYF.

This clone appeared a single time. Here the CDR3 reads CATSRDLGLNQPQHF. DNA of the CDR3: TGTGCCACCAGCAGAGATCTGGGACTTAATCAGCCCCAGCATTTT. This chain joins TRBV15 and TRBJ1-5, with a weak D call TRBD1 (5 bases). This CDR3 is built from 15 residues. Trimming shortened V by 0 bases and J by 4 bases, and 10 bases separated the two germline ends. CDR1 and CDR2 from the germline V gene are LNHNV and YYDKDF (reference sequence).

This clone has only one observation. This chain links TRBV19 with TRBJ2-1; 8 bases match TRBD1. Germline V CDR1 and CDR2: LNHDA, SQIVND (reference sequence). This CDR3 comprises 17 residues. Germline trimming cut 3 bases from V and 8 bases from J; bases unmatched to any gene: 15. DNA for the CDR3: TGTGCCAGTAGTATGGGGTTTGGCGGGACAGGTTCCTATGAGCAGTTCTTC. Protein product: CASSMGFGGTGSYEQFF.

The V and J genes are TRBV9 and TRBJ2-1; 9 bases are shared with TRBD2. This CDR3 has 15 amino acids. Germline CDR1 SGDLS, CDR2 YYNGEE. V was pared by 4 bases and J by 4 bases, with 6 bases of the junction left unmatched. CDR3 amino acids: CASSHIAGAYNEQFF. The CDR3 DNA sequence: TGTGCCAGCAGCCATATAGCGGGAGCTTACAATGAGCAGTTCTTC.

The rearrangement uses TRBV19 and TRBJ1-5; D is perhaps TRBD1 (5 bases). The CDR3 has 15 amino acids. With 8 bases removed from V and 7 bases from J, the gap between germline ends came to 21 bases. Per germline, CDR1 LNHDA and CDR2 SQIVND (reference sequence). CDR3 sequence: CASGTDGGTGQPQHF. The CDR3 DNA reads TGTGCCAGTGGAACAGACGGGGGGACGGGACAGCCCCAGCATTTT.